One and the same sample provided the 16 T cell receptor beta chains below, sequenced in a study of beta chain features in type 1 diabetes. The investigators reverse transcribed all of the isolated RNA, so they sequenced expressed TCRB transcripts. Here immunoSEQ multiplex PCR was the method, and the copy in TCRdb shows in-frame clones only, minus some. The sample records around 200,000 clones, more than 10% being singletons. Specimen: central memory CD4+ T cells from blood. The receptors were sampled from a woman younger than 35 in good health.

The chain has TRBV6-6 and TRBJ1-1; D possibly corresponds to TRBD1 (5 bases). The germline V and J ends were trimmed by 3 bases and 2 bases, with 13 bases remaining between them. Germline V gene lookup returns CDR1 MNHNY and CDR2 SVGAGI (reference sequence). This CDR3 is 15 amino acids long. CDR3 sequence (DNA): TGTGCCAGCAGTTATTCGGAGACAGTTAACACTGAAGCTTTCTTT. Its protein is CASSYSETVNTEAFF.

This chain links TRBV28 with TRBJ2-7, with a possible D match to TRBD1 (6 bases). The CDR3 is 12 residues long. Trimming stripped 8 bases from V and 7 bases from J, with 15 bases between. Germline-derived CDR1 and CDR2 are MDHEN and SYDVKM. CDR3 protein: CASARPTGEQYF. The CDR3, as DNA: TGTGCCAGCGCACGGCCAACAGGGGAGCAGTACTTC.

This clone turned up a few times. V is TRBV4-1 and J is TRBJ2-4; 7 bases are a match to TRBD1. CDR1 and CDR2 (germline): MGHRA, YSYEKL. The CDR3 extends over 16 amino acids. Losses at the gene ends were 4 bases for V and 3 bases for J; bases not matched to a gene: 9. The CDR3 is CASSRDSGQRKNIQYF. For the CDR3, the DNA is TGCGCCAGCAGCCGGGATTCGGGACAGCGCAAAAACATTCAGTACTTC.

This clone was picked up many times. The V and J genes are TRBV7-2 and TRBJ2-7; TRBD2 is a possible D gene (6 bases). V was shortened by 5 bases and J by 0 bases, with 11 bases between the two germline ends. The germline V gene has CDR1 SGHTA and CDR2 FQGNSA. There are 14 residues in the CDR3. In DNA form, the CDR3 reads TGTGCCAGCAGCCCTACTAGCAGCTCCTACGAGCAGTACTTC. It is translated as CASSPTSSSYEQYF.

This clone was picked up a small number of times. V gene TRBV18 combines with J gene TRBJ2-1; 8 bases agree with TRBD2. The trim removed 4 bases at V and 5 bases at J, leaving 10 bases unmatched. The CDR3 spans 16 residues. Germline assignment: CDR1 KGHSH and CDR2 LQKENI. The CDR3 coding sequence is TGTGCCAGCTCACTCCCGAGCGGGAGAAGGAACAATGAGCAGTTCTTC. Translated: CASSLPSGRRNNEQFF.

CDR3: CASSQASGSYEQYF. The CDR3 region has the DNA TGTGCCAGCAGCCAAGCTAGCGGCTCCTACGAGCAGTACTTC. The chain recombines TRBV4-2 with TRBJ2-7; 7 bases map to TRBD2. Per germline, CDR1 LGHNA and CDR2 YNFKEQ. The length of the CDR3 is 14 residues. V lost 1 base to trimming and J lost 0 bases; unmatched junction nucleotides: 0.

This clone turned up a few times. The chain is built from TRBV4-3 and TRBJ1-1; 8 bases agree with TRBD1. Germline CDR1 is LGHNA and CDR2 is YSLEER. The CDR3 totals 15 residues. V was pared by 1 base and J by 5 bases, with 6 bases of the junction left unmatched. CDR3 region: CASSQGRDRRTEAFF. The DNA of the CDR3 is TGCGCCAGCAGCCAAGGCCGGGACAGGAGGACTGAAGCTTTCTTT.

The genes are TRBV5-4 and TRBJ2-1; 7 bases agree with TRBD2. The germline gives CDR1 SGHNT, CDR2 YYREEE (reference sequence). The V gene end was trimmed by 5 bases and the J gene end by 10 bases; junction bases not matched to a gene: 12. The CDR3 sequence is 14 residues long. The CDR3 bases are TGTGCCAGCAGTGGGGGAGGGCCGTATGACGAGCAGTTCTTC. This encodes CASSGGGPYDEQFF.

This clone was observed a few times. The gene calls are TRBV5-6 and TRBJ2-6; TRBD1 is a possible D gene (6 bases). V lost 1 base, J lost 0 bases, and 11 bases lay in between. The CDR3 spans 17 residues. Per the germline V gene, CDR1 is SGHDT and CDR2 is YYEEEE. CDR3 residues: CASSLYTGNSGANVLTF. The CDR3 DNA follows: TGTGCCAGCAGCTTGTATACAGGGAACTCTGGGGCCAACGTCCTGACTTTC.

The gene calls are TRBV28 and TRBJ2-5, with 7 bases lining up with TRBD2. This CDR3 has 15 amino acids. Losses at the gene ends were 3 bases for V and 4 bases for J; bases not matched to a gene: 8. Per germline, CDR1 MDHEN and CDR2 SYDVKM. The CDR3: CASSFYLTGGETQYF. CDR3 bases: TGTGCCAGCAGTTTCTACCTAACGGGAGGAGAGACCCAGTACTTC. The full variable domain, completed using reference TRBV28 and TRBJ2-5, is DVKVTQSSRYLVKRTGEKVFLECVQDMDHENMFWYRQDPGLGLRLIYFSYDVKMKEKGDIPEGYSVSREKKERFSLILESASTNQTSMYLCASSFYLTGGETQYFGPGTRLLVL.

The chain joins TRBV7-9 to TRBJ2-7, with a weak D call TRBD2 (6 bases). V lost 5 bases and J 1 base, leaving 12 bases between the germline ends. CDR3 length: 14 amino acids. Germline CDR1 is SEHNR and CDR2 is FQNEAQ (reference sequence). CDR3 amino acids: CASSLEGTSYEQYF. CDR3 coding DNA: TGTGCCAGCAGCCTGGAGGGAACTTCCTACGAGCAGTACTTC.

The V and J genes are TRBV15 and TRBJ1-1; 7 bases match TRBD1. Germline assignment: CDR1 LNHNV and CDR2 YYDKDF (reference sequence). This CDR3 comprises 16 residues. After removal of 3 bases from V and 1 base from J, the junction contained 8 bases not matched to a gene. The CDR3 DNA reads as TGTGCCACCAGCAGCGGCAGGACAGGCTCGAACACTGAAGCTTTCTTT. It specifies CATSSGRTGSNTEAFF. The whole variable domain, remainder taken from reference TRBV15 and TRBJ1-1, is DAMVIQNPRYQVTQFGKPVTLSCSQTLNHNVMYWYQQKSSQAPKLLFHYYDKDFNNEADTPDNFQSRRPNTSFCFLDIRSPGLGDTAMYLCATSSGRTGSNTEAFFGQGTRLTVV.

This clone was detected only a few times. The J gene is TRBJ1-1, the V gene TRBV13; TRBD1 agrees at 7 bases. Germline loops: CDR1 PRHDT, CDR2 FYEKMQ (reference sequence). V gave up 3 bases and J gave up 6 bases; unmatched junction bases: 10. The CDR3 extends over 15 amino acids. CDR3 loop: CASSFWTGENPEAFF. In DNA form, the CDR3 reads TGTGCCAGCAGCTTTTGGACAGGCGAAAATCCTGAAGCTTTCTTT.

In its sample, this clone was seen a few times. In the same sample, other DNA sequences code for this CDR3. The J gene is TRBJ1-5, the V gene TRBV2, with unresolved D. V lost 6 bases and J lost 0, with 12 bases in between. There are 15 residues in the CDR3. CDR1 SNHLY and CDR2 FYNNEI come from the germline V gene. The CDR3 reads CASSPPGYSNQPQHF. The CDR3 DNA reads TGTGCCAGCAGCCCCCCGGGGTATAGCAATCAGCCCCAGCATTTT.

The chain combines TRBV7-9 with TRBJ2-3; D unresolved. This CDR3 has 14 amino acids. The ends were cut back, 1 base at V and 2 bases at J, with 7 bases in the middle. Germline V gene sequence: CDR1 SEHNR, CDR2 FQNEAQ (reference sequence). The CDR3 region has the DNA TGTGCCAGCAGCTTAGTACTCCCCACAGATACGCAGTATTTT. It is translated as CASSLVLPTDTQYF.

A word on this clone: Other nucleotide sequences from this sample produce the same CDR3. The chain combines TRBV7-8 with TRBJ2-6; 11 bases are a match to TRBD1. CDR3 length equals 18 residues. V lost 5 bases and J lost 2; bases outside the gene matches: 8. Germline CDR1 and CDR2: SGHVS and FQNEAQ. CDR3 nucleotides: TGTGCCAGCAGCCTCCGGGACAGGGGGTTTACTGGGGCCAACGTCCTGACTTTC. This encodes CASSLRDRGFTGANVLTF.